The rows below give T cell receptor beta chains drawn from one sample of a study of metastatic and nonmetastatic thyroid tumors. From the PCR reads, TCRdb re-called clones with MiXCR. Among around 8,200 clones listed, around 28% were seen once. Sequencing used tumor tissue. All receptors derive from a male donor with papillary thyroid cancer or a benign thyroid nodule (not recorded which). Some clones in this sample may be carry-over from other donors' samples. The CDR3 runs from the conserved cysteine through the conserved F or W. Fields, in order: CDR3 length, V gene, J gene, D gene, clone size, CDR3 protein, CDR3 DNA. A D gene is named only where the DNA matches it firmly. Clone size is not always given. Where it is, it says once, few, many or a class for expanded clones.

cdr3_length: 16; v_call: TRBV12-3/TRBV12-4; j_call: TRBJ1-4; d_call: -; clone_size: medium-sized; cdr3_aa: CASSYTSGLSNEKLFF; cdr3_nt: TGTGCCAGCAGTTATACCTCAGGCTTATCTAATGAAAAACTGTTTTTT
cdr3_length: 15; v_call: TRBV19; j_call: TRBJ2-3; d_call: -; clone_size: few; cdr3_aa: CASSMNGLSTDTQYF; cdr3_nt: TGTGCCAGTAGTATGAACGGACTAAGCACAGATACGCAGTATTTT
cdr3_length: 15; v_call: TRBV18; j_call: TRBJ1-3; d_call: -; clone_size: -; cdr3_aa: CASSASQSSGNTIYF; cdr3_nt: TGTGCCAGCTCAGCTAGCCAGAGCTCTGGAAACACCATATATTTT
cdr3_length: 13; v_call: TRBV6-1; j_call: TRBJ1-2; d_call: -; clone_size: large; cdr3_aa: CASSELAGTSRTF; cdr3_nt: TGTGCCAGCAGTGAATTGGCAGGGACCTCTAGGACCTTC
cdr3_length: 14; v_call: TRBV29-1; j_call: TRBJ2-3; d_call: TRBD1; clone_size: few; cdr3_aa: CSVPDRGRTDTQYF; cdr3_nt: TGCAGCGTACCCGACAGGGGGCGAACAGATACGCAGTATTTT
cdr3_length: 15; v_call: TRBV5-1; j_call: TRBJ2-7; d_call: -; clone_size: once; cdr3_aa: CASSLAGSPTHEQYF; cdr3_nt: TGCGCCAGCAGCTTAGCCGGGTCACCGACACACGAGCAGTACTTC
cdr3_length: 14; v_call: TRBV11-2; j_call: TRBJ2-1; d_call: -; clone_size: few; cdr3_aa: CASSPHGLYNEQFF; cdr3_nt: TGTGCCAGCAGCCCTCATGGCCTATACAATGAGCAGTTCTTC
cdr3_length: 15; v_call: TRBV27; j_call: TRBJ1-6; d_call: TRBD1; clone_size: few; cdr3_aa: CASRRDRERNSPLHF; cdr3_nt: TGTGCCAGCCGTCGGGACAGGGAAAGGAATTCACCCCTCCACTTT
cdr3_length: 15; v_call: TRBV6-1; j_call: TRBJ2-1; d_call: TRBD2; clone_size: large; cdr3_aa: CASSVESGSGDEQFF; cdr3_nt: TGTGCCAGCAGTGTGGAGAGCGGGAGTGGGGATGAGCAGTTCTTC
cdr3_length: 15; v_call: TRBV28; j_call: TRBJ1-5; d_call: -; clone_size: many; cdr3_aa: CASSPRDDINQPQHF; cdr3_nt: TGTGCCAGCAGTCCCAGGGATGATATTAATCAGCCCCAGCATTTT
cdr3_length: 11; v_call: TRBV6-1; j_call: TRBJ2-1; d_call: -; clone_size: -; cdr3_aa: CASRAGNEQFF; cdr3_nt: TGTGCCAGCAGGGCGGGGAATGAGCAGTTCTTC
cdr3_length: 15; v_call: TRBV5-1; j_call: TRBJ1-5; d_call: -; clone_size: -; cdr3_aa: CASRFSTGSNQPQHF; cdr3_nt: TGCGCCAGCCGCTTTTCTACGGGGAGCAATCAGCCCCAGCATTTT
cdr3_length: 16; v_call: TRBV7-2; j_call: TRBJ2-5; d_call: TRBD2; clone_size: medium-sized; cdr3_aa: CASSSSRAGAGETQYF; cdr3_nt: TGTGCCAGCAGCTCCTCAAGAGCGGGAGCCGGAGAGACCCAGTACTTC
cdr3_length: 14; v_call: TRBV9; j_call: TRBJ2-1; d_call: TRBD1; clone_size: -; cdr3_aa: CASSVGQGGNEQFF; cdr3_nt: TGTGCCAGCAGCGTAGGACAGGGGGGCAATGAGCAGTTCTTC
cdr3_length: 15; v_call: TRBV5-1; j_call: TRBJ1-4; d_call: -; clone_size: medium-sized; cdr3_aa: CASSSEGRAGEKLFF; cdr3_nt: TGCGCCAGCAGCTCCGAGGGGAGGGCCGGTGAAAAACTGTTTTTT
cdr3_length: 15; v_call: TRBV28; j_call: TRBJ1-1; d_call: TRBD1; clone_size: large; cdr3_aa: CASGLGSTGGTEAFF; cdr3_nt: TGTGCCAGCGGACTAGGATCGACAGGGGGAACTGAAGCTTTCTTT
cdr3_length: 12; v_call: TRBV2; j_call: TRBJ1-2; d_call: -; clone_size: few; cdr3_aa: CASTQGNYGYTF; cdr3_nt: TGTGCCAGCACGCAGGGGAACTATGGCTACACCTTC
cdr3_length: 13; v_call: TRBV14; j_call: TRBJ2-7; d_call: TRBD1; clone_size: medium-sized; cdr3_aa: CASSFIGGGEQYF; cdr3_nt: TGTGCCAGCAGCTTTATAGGGGGCGGCGAGCAGTACTTC
cdr3_length: 13; v_call: TRBV29-1; j_call: TRBJ2-3; d_call: -; clone_size: -; cdr3_aa: CSVEQAGRGTQYF; cdr3_nt: TGCAGCGTTGAACAGGCGGGAAGAGGTACGCAGTATTTT